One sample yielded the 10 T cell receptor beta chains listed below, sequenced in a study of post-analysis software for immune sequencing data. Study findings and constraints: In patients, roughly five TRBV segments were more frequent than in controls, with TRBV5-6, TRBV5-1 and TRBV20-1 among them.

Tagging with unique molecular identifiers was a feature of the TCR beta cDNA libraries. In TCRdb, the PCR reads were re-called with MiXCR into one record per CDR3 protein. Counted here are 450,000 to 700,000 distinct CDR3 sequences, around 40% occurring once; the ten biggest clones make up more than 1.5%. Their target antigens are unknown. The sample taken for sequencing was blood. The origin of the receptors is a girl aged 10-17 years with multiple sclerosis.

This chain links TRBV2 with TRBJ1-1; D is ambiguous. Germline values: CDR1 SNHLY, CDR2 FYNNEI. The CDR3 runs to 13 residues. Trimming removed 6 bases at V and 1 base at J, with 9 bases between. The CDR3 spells CASRSEANTEAFF. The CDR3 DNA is TGTGCCAGCAGGTCCGAGGCGAACACTGAAGCTTTCTTT.

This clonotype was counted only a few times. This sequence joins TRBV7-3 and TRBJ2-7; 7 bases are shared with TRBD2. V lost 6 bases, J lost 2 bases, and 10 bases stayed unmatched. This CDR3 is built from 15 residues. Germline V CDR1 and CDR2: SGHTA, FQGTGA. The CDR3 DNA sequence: TGTGCCAGCAGTCTCGGTGGGGGGAGGGCCTACGAGCAGTACTTC. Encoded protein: CASSLGGGRAYEQYF.

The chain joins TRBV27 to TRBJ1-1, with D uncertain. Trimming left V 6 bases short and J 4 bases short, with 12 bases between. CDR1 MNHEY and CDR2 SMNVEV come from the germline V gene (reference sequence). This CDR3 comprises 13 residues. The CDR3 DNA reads TGTGCCAGCAGCCAGACACCGAGCACTGAAGCTTTCTTT. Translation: CASSQTPSTEAFF.

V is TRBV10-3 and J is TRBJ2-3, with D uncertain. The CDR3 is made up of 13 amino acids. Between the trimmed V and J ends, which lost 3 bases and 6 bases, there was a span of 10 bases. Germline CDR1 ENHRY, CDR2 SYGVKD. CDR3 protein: CAISDSVGDTQYF. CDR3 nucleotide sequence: TGTGCCATCAGTGACTCGGTGGGGGATACGCAGTATTTT.

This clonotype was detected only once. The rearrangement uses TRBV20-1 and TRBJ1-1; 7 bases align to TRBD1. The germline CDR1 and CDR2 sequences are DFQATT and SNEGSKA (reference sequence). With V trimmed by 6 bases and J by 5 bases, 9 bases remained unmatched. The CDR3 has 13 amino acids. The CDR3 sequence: CSARVQGETEAFF. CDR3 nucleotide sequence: TGCAGTGCCCGAGTTCAGGGGGAGACTGAAGCTTTCTTT.

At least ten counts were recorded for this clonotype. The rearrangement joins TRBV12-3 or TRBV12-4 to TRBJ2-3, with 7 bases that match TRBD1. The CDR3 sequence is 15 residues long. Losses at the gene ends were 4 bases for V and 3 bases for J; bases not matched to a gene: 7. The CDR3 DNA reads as TGTGCCAGCAGTTCGACAGGGTCGAGGACAGATACGCAGTATTTT. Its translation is CASSSTGSRTDTQYF.

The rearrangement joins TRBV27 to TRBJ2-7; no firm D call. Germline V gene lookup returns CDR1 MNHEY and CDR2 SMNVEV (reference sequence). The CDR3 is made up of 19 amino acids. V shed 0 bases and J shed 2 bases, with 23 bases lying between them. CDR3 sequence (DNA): TGTGCCAGCAGTTTATCGCCCCTCTCGGCGCAGAGGCGTACCTACGAGCAGTACTTC. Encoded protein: CASSLSPLSAQRRTYEQYF.

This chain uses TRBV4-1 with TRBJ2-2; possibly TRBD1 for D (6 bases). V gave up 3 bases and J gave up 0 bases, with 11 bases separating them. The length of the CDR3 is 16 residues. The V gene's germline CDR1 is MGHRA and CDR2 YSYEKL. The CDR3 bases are TGCGCCAGCAGCCACCCTCAGGGGTCGAACACCGGGGAGCTGTTTTTT. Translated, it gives CASSHPQGSNTGELFF.

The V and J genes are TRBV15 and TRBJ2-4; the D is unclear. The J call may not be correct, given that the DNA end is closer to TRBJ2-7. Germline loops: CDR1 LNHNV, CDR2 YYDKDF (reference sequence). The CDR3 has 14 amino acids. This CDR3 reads CATSRDGGFYEQYF. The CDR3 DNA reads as TGTGCCACCAGCAGAGATGGCGGATTCTACGAGCAGTACTTC.

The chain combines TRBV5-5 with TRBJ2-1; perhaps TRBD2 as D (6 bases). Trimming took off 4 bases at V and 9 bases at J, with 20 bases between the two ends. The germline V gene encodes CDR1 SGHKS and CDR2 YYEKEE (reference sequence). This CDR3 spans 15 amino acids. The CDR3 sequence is CASSLQTSEDSEQFF. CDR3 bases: TGTGCCAGCAGCCTCCAGACTAGTGAGGATAGTGAGCAGTTCTTC.